Listed below are T cell receptor beta chains from one sample, sequenced in a study of blood T cells in healthy people across ages. TCRdb re-called the 5' RACE reads through MiXCR, storing one row per CDR3 protein. The table includes 1.8 million or so distinct CDR3 sequences, more than 35% detected once. The sequenced sample was blood. Receptor source: a human donor in good health. Both conserved end residues are part of each CDR3. Fields, in order: clone size, J gene, V gene, D gene, CDR3 DNA, CDR3 protein. A D gene is named only where the DNA matches it firmly. Clone size is not always given. Where it is, it says once, few, many or a class for expanded clones.

abundance: few
j_gene: TRBJ2-4
v_gene: TRBV20-1
d_gene: -
CDR3nt: TGCAGTGCTAGGGATCTTGAGAGTTTTTCCAAAAACATTCAGTACTTC
CDR3aa: CSARDLESFSKNIQYF

abundance: few
j_gene: TRBJ2-7
v_gene: TRBV6-7
d_gene: -
CDR3nt: TGTGCCAGCAGTTCGATCATGGACGGGGACGAGCAGTACTTC
CDR3aa: CASSSIMDGDEQYF

abundance: few
j_gene: TRBJ2-1
v_gene: TRBV7-3
d_gene: TRBD1
CDR3nt: TGTGCCAGCAGCTCTACTAGGGGGCTTTACTCCTACAATGAGCAGTTCTTC
CDR3aa: CASSSTRGLYSYNEQFF

abundance: -
j_gene: TRBJ2-7
v_gene: TRBV7-2
d_gene: -
CDR3nt: TGTGCCAGCAGCGTCAGGGCGATCTCCTACGAGCAGTACTTC
CDR3aa: CASSVRAISYEQYF

abundance: few
j_gene: TRBJ2-6
v_gene: TRBV4-3
d_gene: -
CDR3nt: TGCGCCAGCAGCCAGGACGGATACTCTGGGGCCAACGTCCTGACTTTC
CDR3aa: CASSQDGYSGANVLTF

abundance: -
j_gene: TRBJ2-5
v_gene: TRBV28
d_gene: TRBD2
CDR3nt: TGTGCCAGCAGTACCCCGGGGGGGCAAGAGACCCAGTACTTC
CDR3aa: CASSTPGGQETQYF

abundance: few
j_gene: TRBJ1-2
v_gene: TRBV2
d_gene: TRBD1
CDR3nt: TGTGCCAGCAGTGAGGTCAGGGACAGAGGCTACACCTTC
CDR3aa: CASSEVRDRGYTF

abundance: -
j_gene: TRBJ1-2
v_gene: TRBV3-1
d_gene: -
CDR3nt: TGTGCCAGCAGCCAAGGCTACAGACCTAACTATGGCTACACCTTC
CDR3aa: CASSQGYRPNYGYTF

abundance: -
j_gene: TRBJ2-5
v_gene: TRBV11-1
d_gene: TRBD2
CDR3nt: TGTGCCAGCAGCCAACCGGGACTAGCGGAAGAGACCCAGTACTTC
CDR3aa: CASSQPGLAEETQYF

abundance: -
j_gene: TRBJ2-2
v_gene: TRBV5-5
d_gene: -
CDR3nt: TGTGCCAGCAGCGCCTGGACGATAACCGGGGAGCTGTTTTTT
CDR3aa: CASSAWTITGELFF

abundance: -
j_gene: TRBJ2-1
v_gene: TRBV2
d_gene: TRBD2
CDR3nt: TGTGCCAGCAGTGTACCTAGCGGGGCCACCGAGCAGTTCTTC
CDR3aa: CASSVPSGATEQFF

abundance: -
j_gene: TRBJ1-6
v_gene: TRBV6-1
d_gene: -
CDR3nt: TGTGCCAGCAGTCAGTTGGATTCACCCCTCCACTTT
CDR3aa: CASSQLDSPLHF

abundance: -
j_gene: TRBJ1-1
v_gene: TRBV4-3
d_gene: TRBD1
CDR3nt: TGCGCCAGCAGCGACTTAGGGGGGACAGTTAACACTGAAGCTTTCTTT
CDR3aa: CASSDLGGTVNTEAFF

abundance: -
j_gene: TRBJ2-3
v_gene: TRBV4-2
d_gene: TRBD2
CDR3nt: TGTGCCAGCAGCCGGGGTAGCGGGGGGGCGGAAACGCAGTATTTT
CDR3aa: CASSRGSGGAETQYF

abundance: few
j_gene: TRBJ2-6
v_gene: TRBV14
d_gene: TRBD1
CDR3nt: TGTGCCAGCAGCCTCGGACAGGGGGCGATGTCTGGGGCCAACGTCCTGACTTTC
CDR3aa: CASSLGQGAMSGANVLTF

abundance: -
j_gene: TRBJ1-5
v_gene: TRBV7-7
d_gene: -
CDR3nt: TGTGCTAGCAGCTTACGGGGGAGATGGGGCAATCAGCCCCAGCATTTT
CDR3aa: CASSLRGRWGNQPQHF

abundance: once
j_gene: TRBJ1-4
v_gene: TRBV6-2/TRBV6-3
d_gene: -
CDR3nt: TGTGCCAGCAGTTACGGCGGGGGGAAAGAACTGTTTTTT
CDR3aa: CASSYGGGKELFF

abundance: -
j_gene: TRBJ2-4
v_gene: TRBV21-1
d_gene: -
CDR3nt: TGTGCCAGCAGCCCCCGCTGGGCTAGCGGGGGAAGGGTAGCCAAAAACATTCAGTACTTC
CDR3aa: CASSPRWASGGRVAKNIQYF

abundance: -
j_gene: TRBJ2-7
v_gene: TRBV3-1
d_gene: -
CDR3nt: TGTGCCAGCAGCCGGGGAAAAGGGGCAGCGACCTACGAGCAGTACTTC
CDR3aa: CASSRGKGAATYEQYF

abundance: -
j_gene: TRBJ2-7
v_gene: TRBV15
d_gene: -
CDR3nt: TGTGCCACCAGCAGAGATATGGGACCCTCCGGGAGCTACGAGCAGTACTTC
CDR3aa: CATSRDMGPSGSYEQYF

abundance: -
j_gene: TRBJ1-2
v_gene: TRBV20-1
d_gene: TRBD1
CDR3nt: TGCAGTGCTTTTGAGAGGGCAGGGGGCAGAGGCTACACCTTC
CDR3aa: CSAFERAGGRGYTF

abundance: -
j_gene: TRBJ2-1
v_gene: TRBV4-3
d_gene: -
CDR3nt: TGCGCCAGCAGCCAAGAGTTTCCGGGGGAGCAGTTCTTC
CDR3aa: CASSQEFPGEQFF

abundance: -
j_gene: TRBJ1-1
v_gene: TRBV29-1
d_gene: -
CDR3nt: TGCAGCGTTCAACAGGCAAACACTGGAGCTTTCTTT
CDR3aa: CSVQQANTGAFF

abundance: -
j_gene: TRBJ2-7
v_gene: TRBV14
d_gene: -
CDR3nt: TGTGCCAGCAGCCAAGATATAGGAAGCCAAGGCGAGCAGTACTTC
CDR3aa: CASSQDIGSQGEQYF

abundance: -
j_gene: TRBJ2-7
v_gene: TRBV5-5
d_gene: TRBD1
CDR3nt: TGTGCCAGCAGCTTGTTCCGGGACAGGGGGTCGGACGAGCAGTACTTC
CDR3aa: CASSLFRDRGSDEQYF

abundance: -
j_gene: TRBJ2-1
v_gene: TRBV7-6
d_gene: TRBD1
CDR3nt: TGTGCCAGCAGCTTAGGCAGGGGACAGGGATTCGATGAGCAGTTCTTC
CDR3aa: CASSLGRGQGFDEQFF

abundance: -
j_gene: TRBJ2-3
v_gene: TRBV29-1
d_gene: TRBD1
CDR3nt: TGCAGCGGGGGACAGGTCCTCACCGCAGATACGCAGTATTTT
CDR3aa: CSGGQVLTADTQYF

abundance: -
j_gene: TRBJ1-4
v_gene: TRBV5-5
d_gene: -
CDR3nt: TGTGCCAGCAGCTTGGACCCGGTGGTTGAAAAACTGTTTTTT
CDR3aa: CASSLDPVVEKLFF

abundance: -
j_gene: TRBJ2-5
v_gene: TRBV7-2
d_gene: -
CDR3nt: TGTGCCAGCAGCTTAGCGCTGACACCGGACCAAGAGACCCAGTACTTC
CDR3aa: CASSLALTPDQETQYF

abundance: few
j_gene: TRBJ1-2
v_gene: TRBV7-2
d_gene: -
CDR3nt: TGTGCCAGCAGCCGGACGGATCAACTCTCCGGCTACACCTTC
CDR3aa: CASSRTDQLSGYTF

abundance: once
j_gene: TRBJ1-2
v_gene: TRBV4-3
d_gene: TRBD1
CDR3nt: TGCGCCAGCAGCCCAGATGGGGGGCGGACAGGGTTAAATGGCTACACCTTC
CDR3aa: CASSPDGGRTGLNGYTF

abundance: -
j_gene: TRBJ1-2
v_gene: TRBV15
d_gene: TRBD1
CDR3nt: TGTGCCACCAGCAGAGAAAGACAGGGAAACTATGGCTACACCTTC
CDR3aa: CATSRERQGNYGYTF

abundance: few
j_gene: TRBJ1-1
v_gene: TRBV6-1
d_gene: -
CDR3nt: TGTGCCACCAAGCTATCCGGGGCCGAGGAGGCTTTCTTT
CDR3aa: CATKLSGAEEAFF

abundance: -
j_gene: TRBJ1-2
v_gene: TRBV6-6
d_gene: TRBD1
CDR3nt: TGTGCCAGCAAAGAGGGCACAGGGGAGGTTGGCTACACCTTC
CDR3aa: CASKEGTGEVGYTF

abundance: -
j_gene: TRBJ2-6
v_gene: TRBV28
d_gene: TRBD1
CDR3nt: TGTGCCAGCAGATCCGACAGGGGGGGGAGTGAGGCCAACGTCCTGACTTTC
CDR3aa: CASRSDRGGSEANVLTF

abundance: -
j_gene: TRBJ1-1
v_gene: TRBV29-1
d_gene: TRBD1
CDR3nt: TGCAGCGCCCGGACAGGAACAGGTGAAGCTTTCTTT
CDR3aa: CSARTGTGEAFF

abundance: -
j_gene: TRBJ1-2
v_gene: TRBV28
d_gene: -
CDR3nt: TGTGCCAGCAGTCCCGCGGGATTGGGAAGGGGCGACTATGGCTACACCTTC
CDR3aa: CASSPAGLGRGDYGYTF

abundance: -
j_gene: TRBJ2-7
v_gene: TRBV6-1
d_gene: -
CDR3nt: TGTGCCAGCAGTGAAATATCCTACGAGCAGTACTTC
CDR3aa: CASSEISYEQYF

abundance: many
j_gene: TRBJ2-5
v_gene: TRBV29-1
d_gene: TRBD2
CDR3nt: TGCAGCGCAACCGGACTAGATGGAGAGACCCAGTACTTC
CDR3aa: CSATGLDGETQYF

abundance: -
j_gene: TRBJ1-2
v_gene: TRBV6-5
d_gene: TRBD1
CDR3nt: TGTGCCAGCAGACGGACAGGGAGCGATGGCTACACCTTC
CDR3aa: CASRRTGSDGYTF

abundance: -
j_gene: TRBJ2-1
v_gene: TRBV7-8
d_gene: -
CDR3nt: TGTGCCAGCAGCTCTCCCATCTTTCTCCCGGGCAGTGAGCAGTTCTTC
CDR3aa: CASSSPIFLPGSEQFF

abundance: -
j_gene: TRBJ2-1
v_gene: TRBV7-2
d_gene: -
CDR3nt: TGTGCCAGCAACCATAAGAGCTCCTACAATGAGCAGTTCTTC
CDR3aa: CASNHKSSYNEQFF

abundance: -
j_gene: TRBJ2-1
v_gene: TRBV3-1
d_gene: TRBD2
CDR3nt: TGTGCCAGCCGGGCGGGGGGGTCCGACTTTTACTCCTACAATGAGCAGTTCTTC
CDR3aa: CASRAGGSDFYSYNEQFF

abundance: -
j_gene: TRBJ2-3
v_gene: TRBV27
d_gene: TRBD2
CDR3nt: TGTGCCAGCAGCTTTGGTAGCGGGCCCAGCACAGATACGCAGTATTTT
CDR3aa: CASSFGSGPSTDTQYF

abundance: -
j_gene: TRBJ2-5
v_gene: TRBV7-6
d_gene: TRBD2
CDR3nt: TGTGCCAGCAGCTTAGCGCCCGGGGGGACCCAAGAGACCCAGTACTTC
CDR3aa: CASSLAPGGTQETQYF

abundance: few
j_gene: TRBJ1-2
v_gene: TRBV5-5
d_gene: TRBD1
CDR3nt: TGTGCCAGCTGGTTACAGGGGAACGGCTACACCTTC
CDR3aa: CASWLQGNGYTF